The table lists the clone carrying this TCR beta chain with a count of one. Its cognate antigen is unknown. These data are taken from a study of CD8+ T cells in alopecia areata. Turning to the study itself: Treated patients were scored for severity by percent of scalp affected.

Extracted RNA was reverse transcribed, and the resulting cDNA served as sequencing template. Profiling relied on immunoSEQ multiplex PCR, and the TCRdb table lists in-frame clones only, not all of them. This sample yields a few thousand clones, of which about 71% are seen a single time; more than 9% belongs to the top ten. Whole-study findings and limits: Across lesional scalp, and particularly alopecia totalis/universalis, clonality surpassed that of normal scalp. Scalp clonality and expanded CD8+ clones among the top 100 showed significant decreases with tofacitinib. Besides other cells, scalp samples also yield sequences of resident alphabeta T cells from normal skin.

The treatment here: oral pan-JAK inhibitor, 5-10 mg twice daily. In alopecia areata patients, both lesional scalp punch biopsies and peripheral blood were collected. Here the sequenced sample was skin, taken at week 24, from a patient treated with tofacitinib. This clonotype originated in a human donor with alopecia areata.

CDR3 amino acids: CASSLVGGAKNIQYF. CDR3 coding DNA: TGTGCCAGCAGCCTCGTAGGGGGGGCAAAAAACATTCAGTACTTC. The rearrangement links TRBV6-6 to TRBJ2-4, with D tentatively TRBD2 (7 bases). Trimming pared 6 bases from V and 4 bases from J, leaving 16 bases between. Germline V gene data show CDR1 as MNHNY and CDR2 as SVGAGI (reference sequence). The CDR3 runs 15 residues.